The 9 T cell receptor beta chains in this list originate from one sample, sequenced in a study of patients and donors after allogeneic stem cell transplantation. TCRdb re-called the RT-PCR reads with MiXCR, one entry per CDR3 protein. The table shows approximately 220,000 distinct CDR3 sequences, with around two fifths occurring only once. The sample taken for sequencing was blood, either unsorted or a sorted T cell fraction (not recorded which). The receptors were sampled from a human donor who was either an allogeneic HSCT recipient or a stem cell or donor lymphocyte infusion donor (not recorded which). It is not recorded whose cells these are; they may come from a transplant donor.

This clonotype showed up just a few times. The chain is built from TRBV6-5 and TRBJ1-2; weak D call: TRBD1 (5 bases). Per the germline V gene, CDR1 is MNHEY and CDR2 is SVGAGI. The germline V and J ends were trimmed by 3 bases and 4 bases, with 12 bases remaining between them. The CDR3 covers 14 residues. The CDR3 loop reads CASSYQGSIYGYTF. The CDR3, as DNA: TGTGCCAGCAGTTATCAGGGTTCGATCTATGGCTACACCTTC.

This clonotype was recorded a few times. The V and J genes are TRBV12-3 or TRBV12-4 and TRBJ2-4, with D perhaps matching TRBD2 (6 bases). V was trimmed by 3 bases and J by 1 base, leaving 7 bases between them. The CDR3 runs to 14 residues. The CDR3 loop reads CASSFRGAKNIQYF. The CDR3 DNA sequence: TGTGCCAGCAGTTTCCGGGGGGCCAAAAACATTCAGTACTTC.

This clonotype came up a few times. V gene TRBV7-9 combines with J gene TRBJ1-6; possibly TRBD1 for D (5 bases). Germline V CDR1 and CDR2: SEHNR, FQNEAQ (reference sequence). V dropped 2 bases and J dropped 2 bases, with 7 bases sitting between them. The CDR3 contains 15 residues. CDR3 sequence reads: CASSLLGAYNSPLHF. DNA of the CDR3: TGTGCCAGCAGCTTATTGGGGGCCTATAATTCACCCCTCCACTTT.

This rearrangement joins TRBV7-9 to TRBJ1-3; 9 bases are a match to TRBD1. Germline CDR1 is SEHNR and CDR2 is FQNEAQ (reference sequence). The V and J ends lost 5 bases and 3 bases, in that order; junction bases with no gene match: 11. This CDR3 is 17 amino acids long. CDR3 residues: CASSLNPRTGDGNTIYF. CDR3 bases: TGTGCCAGCAGCCTAAACCCTCGGACAGGGGATGGAAACACCATATATTTT. The entire variable domain, with the rest obtained from reference TRBV7-9 and TRBJ1-3, is as follows: DTGVSQNPRHKITKRGQNVTFRCDPISEHNRLYWYRQTLGQGPEFLTYFQNEAQLEKSRLLSDRFSAERPKGSFSTLEIQRTEQGDSAMYLCASSLNPRTGDGNTIYFGEGSWLTVV.

The chain joins TRBV28 to TRBJ1-5, with D perhaps matching TRBD1 (6 bases). Germline loops: CDR1 MDHEN, CDR2 SYDVKM. This CDR3 is 14 amino acids long. Between the trimmed V and J ends, which lost 7 bases and 6 bases, there was a span of 16 bases. The CDR3 DNA is TGTGCCAGCACCCGAGGCTGGGGGCGTCAGCCCCAGCATTTT. Amino acid sequence: CASTRGWGRQPQHF.

V is TRBV2 and J is TRBJ1-1; D is undetermined. Germline V gene data show CDR1 as SNHLY and CDR2 as FYNNEI. This CDR3 has 16 amino acids. Deletions cut 4 bases from V and 2 bases from J, with 17 bases between. The CDR3 reads CASSVSSKAGNTEAFF. CDR3 nucleotide sequence: TGTGCCAGCAGTGTTTCGTCCAAGGCAGGCAACACTGAAGCTTTCTTT.

This chain uses TRBV9 with TRBJ1-1, with 8 bases lining up with TRBD1. The CDR3 is 16 amino acids. V was clipped by 4 bases and J by 2 bases; unmatched bases: 10. CDR1 and CDR2 from the germline V gene are SGDLS and YYNGEE. The CDR3 coding sequence is TGTGCCAGCAGCCCTAGAGGGACAGGATATAACACTGAAGCTTTCTTT. It specifies CASSPRGTGYNTEAFF.

The J gene is TRBJ2-2, the V gene TRBV4-3; no clear D gene. Trimming removed 2 bases at V and 1 base at J, with 14 bases between. Germline values: CDR1 LGHNA, CDR2 YSLEER. CDR3 size: 17 residues. For the CDR3, the DNA is TGCGCCAGCAGCCAACCCCCTATCCCGGGGAACACCGGGGAGCTGTTTTTT. It translates to CASSQPPIPGNTGELFF.

This clonotype turned up a few times. This sequence joins TRBV27 and TRBJ1-1; 8 bases are shared with TRBD1. This CDR3 has 15 residues. V was clipped by 0 bases and J by 5 bases; unmatched bases: 5. Germline V gene sequence: CDR1 MNHEY, CDR2 SMNVEV (reference sequence). CDR3 in DNA: TGTGCCAGCAGTTTATCGCAGGGGGCGGTGACTGAAGCTTTCTTT. Protein product: CASSLSQGAVTEAFF.